Listed below are T cell receptor beta chains from one sample, sequenced in a study of OX40 agonist ivuxolimab in advanced cancers. Clones were sequenced by immunoSEQ multiplex PCR, and TCRdb holds only the in-frame ones, with some missing. The sample yields some 86,000 clones, roughly 84% seen once. Material: CD4+ or CD8+ T cells sorted from blood, obtained in a trial of the OX40 agonist ivuxolimab. Source of these receptors: an adult with an advanced solid tumor such as melanoma, head and neck, liver or kidney cancer. Each CDR3 is given with its conserved first and last residue. A D gene is named only where the DNA matches it firmly. Clone size is not always given. Where it is, it says once, few, many or a class for expanded clones.

j_call	v_call	clone_size	d_call	cdr3_aa	cdr3_nt
TRBJ2-1	TRBV6-6	.	.	CASSFNEQFF	TGTGCCAGCAGTTTTAACGAGCAGTTCTTC
TRBJ1-3	TRBV11-3	.	.	CASSLARDSGNTIYF	TGTGCCAGCAGCTTAGCCCGGGACTCTGGAAACACCATATATTTT
TRBJ1-1	TRBV6-6	.	.	CASSSMDRATEAFF	TGTGCCAGCAGTTCGATGGACAGAGCCACTGAAGCTTTCTTT
TRBJ2-3	TRBV25-1	.	.	CASSLGVGVWDTQYF	TGTGCCAGCAGTCTCGGGGTTGGAGTTTGGGATACGCAGTATTTT
TRBJ1-5	TRBV28	.	.	CASSWDGAGGNNQPQHF	TGTGCCAGCAGTTGGGATGGGGCAGGAGGAAATAATCAGCCCCAGCATTTT
TRBJ1-1	TRBV5-1	.	TRBD1	CASSLTGTGGRNRAFF	TGCGCCAGCAGCTTAACCGGGACAGGGGGCAGAAATAGAGCTTTCTTT
TRBJ2-7	TRBV7-2	.	TRBD1	CASSLRGWASYEQYF	TGTGCCAGCAGTCTCAGGGGGTGGGCTTCCTACGAGCAGTACTTC
TRBJ2-7	TRBV6-4	.	TRBD2	CASSDSGTSGDYEQYF	TGTGCCAGCAGTGACTCCGGGACTAGCGGAGACTACGAGCAGTACTTC
TRBJ1-4	TRBV5-6	.	TRBD1	CASSLAIGQGQSVFF	TGTGCCAGCAGCTTAGCGATAGGACAGGGACAATCGGTGTTTTTT
TRBJ1-4	TRBV4-3	.	.	CASSQGLGGMGTNEKLFF	TGCGCCAGCAGCCAAGGCCTAGGCGGGATGGGAACTAATGAAAAACTGTTTTTT
TRBJ2-7	TRBV15	once	TRBD2	CATSRGAGEGYEQYF	TGTGCCACCAGCAGAGGGGCGGGAGAGGGCTACGAGCAGTACTTC
TRBJ1-3	TRBV18	.	.	CASSPQDYGNTIYF	TGTGCCAGCTCACCTCAGGATTATGGAAACACCATATATTTT
TRBJ2-7	TRBV6-5	.	TRBD2	CASSAPLAGDSEQYF	TGTGCCAGCAGTGCCCCCCTAGCGGGAGATAGCGAGCAGTACTTC
TRBJ2-3	TRBV6-4	.	.	CASREGGLYGTQYF	TGTGCCAGCAGGGAGGGCGGCCTCTACGGTACGCAGTATTTT
TRBJ2-5	TRBV7-9	few	.	CASSPGGAETQYF	TGTGCCAGCAGCCCAGGGGGGGCGGAGACCCAGTACTTC
TRBJ2-2	TRBV27	.	.	CASSPQGIVDTGELFF	TGTGCCAGCAGTCCACAGGGTATAGTTGACACCGGGGAGCTGTTTTTT
TRBJ2-1	TRBV27	.	TRBD2	CASSITGGPGYNEQFF	TGTGCCAGCAGTATAACGGGAGGGCCGGGTTACAATGAGCAGTTCTTC
TRBJ2-1	TRBV18	.	.	CASSPKEQYEDEQFF	TGTGCCAGCTCACCGAAAGAACAGTATGAGGATGAGCAGTTCTTC
TRBJ2-1	TRBV7-3	.	.	CASSLTPRLPYNEQFF	TGTGCCAGCAGCTTAACACCTAGACTTCCCTACAATGAGCAGTTCTTC
TRBJ2-5	TRBV5-8	.	TRBD1	CASSPGTGLYQETQYF	TGTGCCAGCAGCCCCGGGACAGGGCTGTACCAAGAGACCCAGTACTTC
TRBJ2-7	TRBV4-1	.	.	CASSQDRYGNYEQYF	TGCGCCAGCAGCCAAGACAGGTACGGGAACTACGAGCAGTACTTC
TRBJ2-7	TRBV6-5	few	.	CASAAARYPSYEQYF	TGTGCCAGCGCGGCGGCAAGATACCCCTCCTACGAGCAGTACTTC
TRBJ1-4	TRBV7-9	.	.	CASSSRGVRRDGEKLFF	TGTGCCAGCAGCTCGAGGGGCGTCCGCAGGGATGGAGAAAAACTGTTTTTT
TRBJ2-5	TRBV6-6	.	.	CASSPSGRGRETQYF	TGTGCCAGCAGTCCCTCAGGCAGGGGCCGTGAGACCCAGTACTTC
TRBJ2-5	TRBV21-1	.	.	CASSKTSGRPETQYF	TGTGCCAGCAGCAAGACTAGCGGGAGACCGGAGACCCAGTACTTC
TRBJ2-7	TRBV5-5	.	TRBD2	CASSFRLTVGGDF	TGTGCCAGCAGCTTTCGCCTTACCGTGGGAGGGGATTTC
TRBJ1-5	TRBV2	.	.	CASMAGENQPQHF	TGTGCCAGCATGGCAGGGGAAAATCAGCCCCAGCATTTT
TRBJ1-4	TRBV5-8	.	.	CASSSGEGPTNEKLFF	TGTGCCAGCAGCTCCGGGGAGGGGCCTACTAATGAAAAACTGTTTTTT
TRBJ1-5	TRBV4-2	.	.	CASSQSLNQPQHF	TGTGCCAGCAGCCAGAGTCTCAATCAGCCCCAGCATTTT
TRBJ2-2	TRBV5-1	.	TRBD2	CASSTGTSGAGELFF	TGCGCCAGCAGCACCGGGACTAGCGGAGCCGGGGAGCTGTTTTTT
TRBJ2-3	TRBV7-8	.	.	CASSLATPDTQYF	TGTGCCAGCAGCTTAGCAACTCCAGATACGCAGTATTTT
TRBJ2-5	TRBV27	once	TRBD1	CASSPPPTGGLETQYF	TGTGCCAGCAGTCCTCCCCCGACAGGGGGCTTAGAGACCCAGTACTTC
TRBJ2-2	TRBV7-6	.	.	CASSGPLATVSTGELFF	TGTGCCAGCAGCGGACCCCTCGCGACAGTGTCCACCGGGGAGCTGTTTTTT
TRBJ2-1	TRBV19	.	TRBD2	CASSVRGTSGTYNEQFF	TGTGCCAGTAGTGTTCGGGGGACTAGCGGGACCTACAATGAGCAGTTCTTC
TRBJ1-3	TRBV28	.	.	CASRGALGNTIYF	TGTGCCAGCAGGGGGGCCCTTGGAAACACCATATATTTT
TRBJ1-5	TRBV27	.	.	CASSSSGRGQPQHF	TGTGCCAGCAGTTCCTCAGGGAGGGGTCAGCCCCAGCATTTT
TRBJ2-3	TRBV6-6	once	.	CASRPGGTDTQYF	TGTGCCAGCCGACCCGGGGGCACAGATACGCAGTATTTT
TRBJ1-4	TRBV9	few	TRBD1	CASSGDRGRGNEKLFF	TGTGCCAGCAGCGGCGACAGGGGTCGGGGTAATGAAAAACTGTTTTTT
TRBJ2-7	TRBV11-2	.	TRBD1	CASSLDPGTAYEQYF	TGTGCCAGCAGCTTAGATCCCGGGACAGCCTACGAGCAGTACTTC
TRBJ2-7	TRBV5-1	.	TRBD2	CASSLRLAGPESSYEQYF	TGCGCCAGCAGCTTACGACTAGCGGGACCCGAGAGCTCCTACGAGCAGTACTTC
TRBJ2-2	TRBV28	.	.	CASITNWGSGELFF	TGTGCCAGCATAACTAATTGGGGTAGCGGGGAGCTGTTTTTT
TRBJ1-5	TRBV6-1	.	.	CASTGGQPQHF	TGTGCCAGCACTGGCGGACAGCCCCAGCATTTT
TRBJ2-7	TRBV7-2	.	.	CASSFGELREQYF	TGTGCCAGCAGCTTCGGAGAGTTGCGGGAGCAGTACTTC
TRBJ2-1	TRBV11-3	.	TRBD2	CASSLGSSGVGDEQFF	TGTGCCAGCAGCTTGGGATCTAGCGGGGTGGGGGATGAGCAGTTCTTC
TRBJ2-7	TRBV4-2	.	.	CASSQEPASSYEQYF	TGTGCCAGCAGCCAAGAACCCGCTAGCAGCTACGAGCAGTACTTC
TRBJ2-7	TRBV6-6	.	.	CASSYSEYEQYF	TGTGCCAGCAGTTACTCCGAGTACGAGCAGTACTTC
TRBJ2-5	TRBV2	.	.	CASNGRRMETQYF	TGTGCCAGCAATGGCAGGAGAATGGAGACCCAGTACTTC
TRBJ2-5	TRBV4-3	once	TRBD2	CASSQDPSGAQETQYF	TGCGCCAGCAGCCAAGATCCTAGCGGAGCTCAAGAGACCCAGTACTTC